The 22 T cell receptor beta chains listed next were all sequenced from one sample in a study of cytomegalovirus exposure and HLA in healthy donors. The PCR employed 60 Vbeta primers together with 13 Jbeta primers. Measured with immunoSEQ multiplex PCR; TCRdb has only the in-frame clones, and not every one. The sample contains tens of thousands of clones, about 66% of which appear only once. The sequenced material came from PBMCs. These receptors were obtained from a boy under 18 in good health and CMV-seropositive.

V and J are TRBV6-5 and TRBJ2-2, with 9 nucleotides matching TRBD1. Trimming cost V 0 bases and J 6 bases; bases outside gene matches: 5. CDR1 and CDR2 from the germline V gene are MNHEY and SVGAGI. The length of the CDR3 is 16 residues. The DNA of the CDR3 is TGTGCCAGCAGTTACTCCCGGGACAGGGCCGCCGGGGAGCTGTTTTTT. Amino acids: CASSYSRDRAAGELFF.

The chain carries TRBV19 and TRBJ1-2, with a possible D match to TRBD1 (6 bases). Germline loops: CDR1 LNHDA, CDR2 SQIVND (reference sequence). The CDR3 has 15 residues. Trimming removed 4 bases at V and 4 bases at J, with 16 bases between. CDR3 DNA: TGTGCCAGTAGTACTGGGAATACAGGGCTCTATGGCTACACCTTC. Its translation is CASSTGNTGLYGYTF.

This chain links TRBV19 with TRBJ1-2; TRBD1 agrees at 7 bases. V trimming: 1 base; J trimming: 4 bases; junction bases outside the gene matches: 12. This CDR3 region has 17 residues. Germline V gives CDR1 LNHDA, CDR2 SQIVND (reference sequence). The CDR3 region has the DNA TGTGCCAGTAGTATAGGGAGGGGGCCCTCCTTTCCCTATGGCTACACCTTC. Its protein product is CASSIGRGPSFPYGYTF. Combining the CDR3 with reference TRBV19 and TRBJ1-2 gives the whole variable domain DGGITQSPKYLFRKEGQNVTLSCEQNLNHDAMYWYRQDPGQGLRLIYYSQIVNDFQKGDIAEGYSVSREKKESFPLTVTSAQKNPTAFYLCASSIGRGPSFPYGYTFGSGTRLTVV.

The CDR3: CASSGRTGSSTEKLFF. CDR3 DNA: TGTGCCAGCAGTGGTAGGACAGGGTCCTCCACTGAAAAACTGTTTTTT. V is TRBV6-1 and J is TRBJ1-4, with TRBD1 matching over 8 bases. The ends lost 4 bases at V and 7 bases at J; junction bases unmatched: 11. The germline V gene encodes CDR1 MNHNS and CDR2 SASEGT. The CDR3 totals 16 residues.

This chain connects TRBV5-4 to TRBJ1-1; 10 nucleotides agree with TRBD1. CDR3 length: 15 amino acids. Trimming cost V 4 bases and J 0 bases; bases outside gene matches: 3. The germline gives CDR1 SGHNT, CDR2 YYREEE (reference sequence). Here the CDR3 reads CASSRDRGLNTEAFF. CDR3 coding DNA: TGTGCCAGCAGCCGGGACAGGGGCCTGAACACTGAAGCTTTCTTT.

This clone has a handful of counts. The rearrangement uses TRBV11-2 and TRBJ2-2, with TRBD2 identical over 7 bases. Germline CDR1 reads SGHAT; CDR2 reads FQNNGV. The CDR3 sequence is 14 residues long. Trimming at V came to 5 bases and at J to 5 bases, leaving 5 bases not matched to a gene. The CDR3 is CASSKTGGTGELFF. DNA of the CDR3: TGTGCCAGCAGCAAAACGGGGGGTACCGGGGAGCTGTTTTTT. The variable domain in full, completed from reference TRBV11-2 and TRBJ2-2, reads EAGVAQSPRYKIIEKRQSVAFWCNPISGHATLYWYQQILGQGPKLLIQFQNNGVVDDSQLPKDRFSAERLKGVDSTLKIQPAKLEDSAVYLCASSKTGGTGELFFGEGSRLTVL.

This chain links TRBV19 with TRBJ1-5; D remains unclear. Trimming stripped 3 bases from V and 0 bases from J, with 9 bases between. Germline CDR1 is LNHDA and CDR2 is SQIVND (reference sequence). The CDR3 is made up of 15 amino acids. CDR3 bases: TGTGCCAGTAGTATTGAGGATTATAGCAATCAGCCCCAGCATTTT. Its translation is CASSIEDYSNQPQHF.

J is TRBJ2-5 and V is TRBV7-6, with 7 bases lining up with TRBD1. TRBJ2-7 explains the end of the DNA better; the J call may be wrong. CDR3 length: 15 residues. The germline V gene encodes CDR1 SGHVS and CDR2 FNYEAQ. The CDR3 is CASSLATGPSYEQYF. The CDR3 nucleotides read TGTGCCAGCAGCTTGGCGACAGGGCCCTCCTACGAGCAGTACTTC.

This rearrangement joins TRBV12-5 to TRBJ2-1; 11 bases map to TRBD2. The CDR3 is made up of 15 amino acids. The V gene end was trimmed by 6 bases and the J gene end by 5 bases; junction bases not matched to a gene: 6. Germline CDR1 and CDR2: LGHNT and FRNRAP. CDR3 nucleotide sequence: TGTGCTAGTGGCCCCGGGACTAGCGGAAACAATGAGCAGTTCTTC. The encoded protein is CASGPGTSGNNEQFF.

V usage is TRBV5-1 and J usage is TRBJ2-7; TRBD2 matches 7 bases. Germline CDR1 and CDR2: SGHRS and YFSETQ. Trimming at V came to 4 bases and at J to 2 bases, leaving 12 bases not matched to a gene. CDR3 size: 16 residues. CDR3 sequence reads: CASSPTTGLAAYEQYF. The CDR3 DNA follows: TGCGCCAGCAGCCCAACCACTGGGCTAGCGGCCTACGAGCAGTACTTC.

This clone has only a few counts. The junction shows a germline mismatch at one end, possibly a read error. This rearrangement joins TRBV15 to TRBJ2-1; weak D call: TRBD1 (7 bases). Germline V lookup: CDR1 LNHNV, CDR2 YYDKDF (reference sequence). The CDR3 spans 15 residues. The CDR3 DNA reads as TGTGCCACCAGCCCCCAGGGGGACTCCAACAATGAGCAGTTCTTC. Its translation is CATSPQGDSNNEQFF. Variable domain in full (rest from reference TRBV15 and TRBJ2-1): DAMVIQNPRYQVTQFGKPVTLSCSQTLNHNVMYWYQQKSSQAPKLLFHYYDKDFNNEADTPDNFQSRRPNTSFCFLDIRSPGLGDTAMYLCATSPQGDSNNEQFFGPGTRLTVL.

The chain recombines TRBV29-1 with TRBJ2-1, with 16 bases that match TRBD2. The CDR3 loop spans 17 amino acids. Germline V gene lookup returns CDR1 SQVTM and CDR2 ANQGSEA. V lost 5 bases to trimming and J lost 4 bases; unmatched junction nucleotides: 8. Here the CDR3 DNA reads TGCAGCGTTACCGGGACTAGCGGGAGGGGGTTTTACAATGAGCAGTTCTTC. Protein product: CSVTGTSGRGFYNEQFF.

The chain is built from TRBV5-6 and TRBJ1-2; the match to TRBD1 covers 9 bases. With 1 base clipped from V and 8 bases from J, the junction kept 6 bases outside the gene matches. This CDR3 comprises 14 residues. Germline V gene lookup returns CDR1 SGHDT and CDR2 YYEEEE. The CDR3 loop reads CASSLRDRVMGYTF. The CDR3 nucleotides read TGTGCCAGCAGCTTGAGGGACAGGGTAATGGGCTACACCTTC.

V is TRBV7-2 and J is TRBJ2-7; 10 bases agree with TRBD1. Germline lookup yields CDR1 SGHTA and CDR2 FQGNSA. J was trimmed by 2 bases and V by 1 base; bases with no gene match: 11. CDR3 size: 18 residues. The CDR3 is CASSLVGVTGTGAYEQYF. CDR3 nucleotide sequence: TGTGCCAGCAGCTTAGTCGGCGTCACCGGGACAGGGGCCTACGAGCAGTACTTC.

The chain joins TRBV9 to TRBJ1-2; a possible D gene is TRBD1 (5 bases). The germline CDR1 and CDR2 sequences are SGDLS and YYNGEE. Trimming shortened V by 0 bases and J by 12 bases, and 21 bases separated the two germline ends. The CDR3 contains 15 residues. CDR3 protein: CASSVEPSAGTTDTF. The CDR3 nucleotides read TGTGCCAGCAGCGTAGAGCCGTCGGCAGGCACGACAGACACCTTC.

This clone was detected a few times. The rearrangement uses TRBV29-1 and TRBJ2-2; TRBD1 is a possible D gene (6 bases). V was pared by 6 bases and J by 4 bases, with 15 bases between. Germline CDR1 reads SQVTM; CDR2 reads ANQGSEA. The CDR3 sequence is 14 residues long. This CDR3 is CSVQGIPGTGELFF. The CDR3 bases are TGCAGCGTACAGGGAATCCCAGGCACCGGGGAGCTGTTTTTT.

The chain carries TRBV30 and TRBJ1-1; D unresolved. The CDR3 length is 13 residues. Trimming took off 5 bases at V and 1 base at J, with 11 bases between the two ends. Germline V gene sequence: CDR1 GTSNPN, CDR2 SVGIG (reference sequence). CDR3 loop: CAWERRGNTEAFF. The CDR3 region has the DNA TGTGCCTGGGAAAGGCGGGGGAACACTGAAGCTTTCTTT. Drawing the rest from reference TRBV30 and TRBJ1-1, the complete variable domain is SQTIHQWPATLVQPVGSPLSLECTVEGTSNPNLYWYRQAAGRGLQLLFYSVGIGQISSEVPQNLSASRPQDRQFILSSKKLLLSDSGFYLCAWERRGNTEAFFGQGTRLTVV.

The CDR3 nucleotides read TGTGCCAGCAGTTTAACACCGAACACTGAAGCTTTCTTT. This sequence encodes CASSLTPNTEAFF. This chain uses TRBV27 with TRBJ1-1; D remains unclear. Deletions cut 2 bases from V and 1 base from J, with 5 bases between. The CDR3 spans 13 residues. Per the germline V gene, CDR1 is MNHEY and CDR2 is SMNVEV (reference sequence).

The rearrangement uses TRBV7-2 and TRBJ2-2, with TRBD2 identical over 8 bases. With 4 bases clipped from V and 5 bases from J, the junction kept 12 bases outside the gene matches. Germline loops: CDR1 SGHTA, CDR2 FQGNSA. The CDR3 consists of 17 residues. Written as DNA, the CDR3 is TGTGCCAGCAGCTCACCGGGACTAGTAATGAGAACCGGGGAGCTGTTTTTT. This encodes CASSSPGLVMRTGELFF.

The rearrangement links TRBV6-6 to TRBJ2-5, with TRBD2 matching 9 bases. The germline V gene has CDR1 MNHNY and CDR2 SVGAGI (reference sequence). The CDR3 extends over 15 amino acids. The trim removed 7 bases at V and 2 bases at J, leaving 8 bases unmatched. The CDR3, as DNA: TGTGCCAGCACCCTTTTGGCGGGAGGGCAAGAGACCCAGTACTTC. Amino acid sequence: CASTLLAGGQETQYF.

The CDR3 bases are TGCAGCGTTCAAGTGACAGGAGTTTACGGCAATCAGCCCCAGCATTTT. Amino acids: CSVQVTGVYGNQPQHF. This chain uses TRBV29-1 with TRBJ1-5, with a weak D call TRBD1 (6 bases). This CDR3 is built from 16 residues. Trimming pared 5 bases from V and 2 bases from J, leaving 19 bases between. Germline V gene lookup returns CDR1 SQVTM and CDR2 ANQGSEA.

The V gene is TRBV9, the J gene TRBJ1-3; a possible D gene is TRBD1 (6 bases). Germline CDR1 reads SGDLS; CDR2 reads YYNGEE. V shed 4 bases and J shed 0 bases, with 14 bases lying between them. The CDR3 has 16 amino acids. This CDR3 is CASSSPGHLSGNTIYF. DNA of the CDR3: TGTGCCAGCAGCTCACCGGGACACCTCTCTGGAAACACCATATATTTT.